The 31 T cell receptor beta chains reported below all come from one sample, sequenced in a study of blood T cell repertoires in COVID-19. The table came from immunoSEQ multiplex PCR; TCRdb's copy has only in-frame clones and leaves some out. The sample has nearly 200,000 clones, 70% to 85% seen once. The sample taken for sequencing was peripheral blood. These TCRs come from a human donor with acute or convalescent COVID-19. The donor label of this sample is uncertain.

The chain employs TRBV7-3 and TRBJ1-5; D not certain. Germline V lookup: CDR1 SGHTA, CDR2 FQGTGA. The CDR3 has 17 residues. V lost 7 bases and J lost 2, with 21 bases in between. CDR3 coding DNA: TGTGCCAGCACCCCGCCGGTGATGGTGCAGGGCAATCAGCCCCAGCATTTT. This sequence encodes CASTPPVMVQGNQPQHF. Supplemented by reference TRBV7-3 and TRBJ1-5, the full variable domain reads GAGVSQTPSNKVTEKGKYVELRCDPISGHTALYWYRQSLGQGPEFLIYFQGTGAADDSGLPNDRFFAVRPEGSVSTLKIQRTERGDSAVYLCASTPPVMVQGNQPQHFGDGTRLSIL.

This chain connects TRBV28 to TRBJ1-5, with TRBD1 matching over 12 bases. The germline V gene has CDR1 MDHEN and CDR2 SYDVKM. The CDR3 contains 17 residues. Trimming took 6 bases from V and 1 from J; bases not matched to a gene: 7. CDR3 in amino acids: CASRRPGQGASNQPQHF. For the CDR3, the DNA is TGTGCCAGCAGACGACCGGGACAGGGGGCGAGCAATCAGCCCCAGCATTTT.

The chain is built from TRBV18 and TRBJ2-7; 7 bases are a match to TRBD2. This CDR3 region has 14 residues. The junction had 1 base not matched to a gene; V was cut back by 0 bases and J by 2 bases. Germline V gene data show CDR1 as KGHSH and CDR2 as LQKENI. CDR3 sequence: CASSPPGLPYEQYF. In DNA, the CDR3 is TGTGCCAGCTCACCACCGGGACTACCCTACGAGCAGTACTTC.

This chain joins TRBV2 and TRBJ2-1, with 8 bases lining up with TRBD2. The CDR3 loop spans 13 amino acids. Germline CDR1 reads SNHLY; CDR2 reads FYNNEI. The V gene end was trimmed by 8 bases and the J gene end by 5 bases; junction bases not matched to a gene: 5. The CDR3 region is CASSGGLDNEQFF. In DNA, the CDR3 is TGTGCCAGCTCGGGGGGGCTCGACAATGAGCAGTTCTTC.

The gene calls are TRBV6-6 and TRBJ1-5; D remains ambiguous. V dropped 7 bases and J dropped 2 bases, with 15 bases sitting between them. The CDR3 runs 15 residues. Per germline, CDR1 MNHNY and CDR2 SVGAGI (reference sequence). The CDR3 nucleotides read TGTGCCAGCACCGACGGGGTTATAGGCAATCAGCCCCAGCATTTT. It codes for CASTDGVIGNQPQHF.

The chain couples TRBV4-2 to TRBJ1-3, with D hard to call. This CDR3 has 16 amino acids. Trimming pared 0 bases from V and 0 bases from J, leaving 9 bases between. Germline lookup yields CDR1 LGHNA and CDR2 YNFKEQ. The DNA of the CDR3 is TGTGCCAGCAGCCAAGATTGGAGGGTCTCTGGAAACACCATATATTTT. This translates into CASSQDWRVSGNTIYF.

The chain couples TRBV9 to TRBJ1-6; 7 bases map to TRBD1. Germline V gene sequence: CDR1 SGDLS, CDR2 YYNGEE. Trimming at V came to 3 bases and at J to 4 bases, leaving 7 bases not matched to a gene. There are 16 residues in the CDR3. CDR3 residues: CASSAAPGQYNSPLHF. CDR3 DNA sequence: TGTGCCAGCAGCGCTGCCCCGGGACAGTATAATTCACCCCTCCACTTT.

This chain uses TRBV6-5 with TRBJ2-2; 7 bases line up with TRBD1. The CDR3 consists of 15 residues. Looked up from germline, CDR1 is MNHEY and CDR2 is SVGAGI. Unmatched junction bases numbered 10, after V lost 7 bases and J lost 5 bases. DNA of the CDR3: TGTGCCAGCATCCCGACAGGGATATCGACCGGGGAGCTGTTTTTT. Protein sequence: CASIPTGISTGELFF.

The gene calls are TRBV18 and TRBJ2-7; perhaps TRBD1 as D (6 bases). V gave up 2 bases and J gave up 4 bases, with 12 bases separating them. The CDR3 length is 14 residues. Germline V gene data show CDR1 as KGHSH and CDR2 as LQKENI. As DNA, the CDR3 is TGTGCCAGCTCACCATTGCAGGGGCAGTACGAGCAGTACTTC. Translated: CASSPLQGQYEQYF.

The chain links TRBV9 to TRBJ2-7; TRBD1 aligns across 7 bases. The length of the CDR3 is 15 residues. After removal of 4 bases from V and 7 bases from J, the junction contained 14 bases not matched to a gene. Germline CDR1 is SGDLS and CDR2 is YYNGEE. CDR3: CASSSRSGQSKEQYF. CDR3 nucleotides: TGTGCCAGCAGCTCACGATCGGGACAGTCTAAGGAGCAGTACTTC.

This clone occurred a few times. Other DNA sequences from this sample encode an identical CDR3 as well. CDR3 protein: CASSVELAGDTGELFF. In DNA form, the CDR3 reads TGTGCCAGCAGCGTAGAACTAGCGGGAGATACCGGGGAGCTGTTTTTT. The chain has TRBV9 and TRBJ2-2; the match to TRBD2 covers 11 bases. CDR3 length: 16 residues. Germline V gene lookup returns CDR1 SGDLS and CDR2 YYNGEE. The ends lost 0 bases at V and 5 bases at J; junction bases unmatched: 3.

V usage is TRBV29-1 and J usage is TRBJ1-1; 7 nucleotides match TRBD1. Germline loops: CDR1 SQVTM, CDR2 ANQGSEA. The V segment lost 3 bases and the J segment 10 bases; nucleotides outside the gene matches: 11. This CDR3 region has 13 residues. CDR3 region: CSVEFDSGQRAFF. The DNA of the CDR3 is TGCAGCGTTGAGTTCGATTCGGGACAGAGAGCTTTCTTT.

The V gene is TRBV19, the J gene TRBJ2-1, with D perhaps matching TRBD2 (6 bases). The V gene's germline CDR1 is LNHDA and CDR2 SQIVND (reference sequence). V lost 1 base, J lost 1 base, and 11 bases lay in between. There are 16 residues in the CDR3. CDR3 protein: CASSIAPRGSYNEQFF. CDR3 nucleotide sequence: TGTGCCAGTAGTATAGCCCCCCGGGGGTCCTACAATGAGCAGTTCTTC.

V is TRBV30 and J is TRBJ1-5, with TRBD1 identical over 7 bases. Trimming took 3 bases from V and 4 from J; bases not matched to a gene: 12. This CDR3 spans 16 amino acids. Germline CDR1 and CDR2: GTSNPN and SVGIG (reference sequence). The CDR3 coding sequence is TGTGCCTGGAGCGTCGGGGGACAGACCCCAAATCAGCCCCAGCATTTT. Its protein product is CAWSVGGQTPNQPQHF.

This clone turned up a few times. Mismatch with germline at one junction end may stem from a read error. The CDR3 DNA reads TGCGCCAGCAGCCAAGAAGGGCTGGGACTAGGGGTCAACGTCCTGACTTTC. This sequence encodes CASSQEGLGLGVNVLTF. This sequence joins TRBV4-1 and TRBJ2-6; 8 nucleotides agree with TRBD2. The CDR3 loop spans 17 amino acids. Germline V gene data show CDR1 as MGHRA and CDR2 as YSYEKL.

This clone was seen a single time. The chain links TRBV15 to TRBJ2-1; possible D gene TRBD2, 6 bases. The V and J ends lost 3 bases and 5 bases respectively, with 14 bases between them. The CDR3 contains 15 residues. The germline V gene encodes CDR1 LNHNV and CDR2 YYDKDF (reference sequence). In nucleotides, the CDR3 is TGTGCCACCAGCAGGGATAGCGGCAGGAACAATGAGCAGTTCTTC. Protein: CATSRDSGRNNEQFF.

This clone has a count of ten or more. The rearrangement joins TRBV9 to TRBJ2-7, with TRBD2 matching over 8 bases. CDR3 length equals 15 residues. CDR1 SGDLS and CDR2 YYNGEE come from the germline V gene. V dropped 3 bases and J dropped 5; count of bases not matched to a gene: 10. In DNA, the CDR3 is TGTGCCAGCAGCGCCGCACCAGCGGGAGAAGACGAGCAGTACTTC. Translation: CASSAAPAGEDEQYF.

CDR3 nucleotide sequence: TGTGCCAGCAGTTTTGCAGGGGGAGGCGAGCAGTACTTC. Translation: CASSFAGGGEQYF. The chain joins TRBV12-3 or TRBV12-4 to TRBJ2-7; weak D call: TRBD1 (7 bases). CDR3 length: 13 amino acids. Between the trimmed V and J ends, which lost 3 bases and 6 bases, there was a span of 12 bases.

The CDR3: CASSLEGGRGYTF. The CDR3 coding sequence is TGTGCCAGCAGCTTAGAAGGGGGAAGAGGCTACACCTTC. V usage is TRBV7-2 and J usage is TRBJ1-2, with a weak D call TRBD1 (6 bases). The CDR3 has 13 amino acids. Germline V lookup: CDR1 SGHTA, CDR2 FQGNSA. Trimming pared 1 base from V and 8 bases from J, leaving 11 bases between.

The chain employs TRBV19 and TRBJ2-7, with D perhaps TRBD2 (5 bases). V shed 5 bases and J shed 3 bases, with 17 bases lying between them. CDR3 length: 15 residues. The germline gives CDR1 LNHDA, CDR2 SQIVND (reference sequence). For the CDR3, the DNA is TGTGCCAGTAGTTTCCAGCGGAAGGACGGCTACGAGCAGTACTTC. Translating it yields CASSFQRKDGYEQYF.

The J gene is TRBJ1-1, the V gene TRBV10-3, with D possibly being TRBD1 (5 bases). V gave up 4 bases and J gave up 3 bases, with 9 bases separating them. Looked up from germline, CDR1 is ENHRY and CDR2 is SYGVKD. This CDR3 contains 13 residues. CDR3 in DNA: TGTGCCATCAGTGCCCGGGGGGACACTGAAGCTTTCTTT. Translated: CAISARGDTEAFF.

The chain combines TRBV6-5 with TRBJ2-2, with 7 bases matching TRBD2. There are 16 residues in the CDR3. CDR1 is MNHEY and CDR2 is SVGAGI in the germline V gene. V trimming: 2 bases; J trimming: 1 base; junction bases outside the gene matches: 4. CDR3 amino acids: CASSYVGGKNTGELFF. DNA for the CDR3: TGTGCCAGCAGTTACGTGGGAGGGAAGAACACCGGGGAGCTGTTTTTT.

J is TRBJ2-1 and V is TRBV11-3; perhaps TRBD1 as D (5 bases). CDR1 SGHNT and CDR2 YENEEA come from the germline V gene. V lost 1 base to trimming and J lost 6 bases, with 16 bases between them. This CDR3 region has 16 residues. CDR3 bases: TGTGCCAGCAGCTTAGCGGCAGGGATCTATGGCAATGAGCAGTTCTTC. It encodes CASSLAAGIYGNEQFF.

The V and J genes are TRBV5-8 and TRBJ1-6, with a possible D match to TRBD1 (6 bases). V shed 4 bases and J shed 7 bases, with 12 bases lying between them. Germline CDR1 is SGHTS and CDR2 is YDEGEE. The CDR3 sequence is 14 residues long. CDR3 protein: CASSIQGGNSPLHF. CDR3 coding DNA: TGTGCCAGCAGCATACAGGGTGGCAATTCACCCCTCCACTTT.

Concerning this clone: Other DNA sequences of this sample code for an identical CDR3. The chain joins TRBV5-4 to TRBJ2-1; 9 nucleotides match TRBD2. The germline V gene has CDR1 SGHNT and CDR2 YYREEE (reference sequence). The V gene end was trimmed by 0 bases and the J gene end by 7 bases; junction bases not matched to a gene: 8. CDR3 length: 16 residues. CDR3 in DNA: TGTGCCAGCAGCTTGGGAGGAGCGGGAGGAGGGAATGAGCAGTTCTTC. The encoded protein is CASSLGGAGGGNEQFF.

To note about this clone: Different DNA sequences within this sample yield the same CDR3. The chain couples TRBV7-9 to TRBJ1-2, with no clear D. CDR1 is SEHNR and CDR2 is FQNEAQ in the germline V gene (reference sequence). The CDR3 covers 13 residues. V was clipped by 1 base and J by 2 bases, with 5 bases between them. For the CDR3, the DNA is TGTGCCAGCAGCTTAGGGCAGAACTATGGCTACACCTTC. It translates to CASSLGQNYGYTF.

This rearrangement joins TRBV4-2 to TRBJ1-5, with D perhaps TRBD1 (6 bases). From germline, CDR1 is LGHNA and CDR2 YNFKEQ. V lost 6 bases and J lost 7, with 22 bases in between. This CDR3 is built from 16 residues. CDR3 sequence (DNA): TGTGCCAGCAGTCCTCAAGACTCAGGGGTAGGACAGCCCCAGCATTTT. Encoded protein: CASSPQDSGVGQPQHF.

The rearrangement links TRBV4-3 to TRBJ2-2; D is ambiguous. This CDR3 is built from 14 residues. Trimming cost V 0 bases and J 6 bases, with 8 bases left between them. Germline assignment: CDR1 LGHNA and CDR2 YSLEER. CDR3 coding DNA: TGCGCCAGCAGCCAAGAAAGCCTCGCCGGGGAGCTGTTTTTT. The encoded protein is CASSQESLAGELFF.

The chain links TRBV27 to TRBJ2-2; a possible D gene is TRBD2 (6 bases). V was pared by 3 bases and J by 5 bases, with 13 bases between. This CDR3 is built from 15 residues. Germline loops: CDR1 MNHEY, CDR2 SMNVEV (reference sequence). As DNA, the CDR3 is TGTGCCAGCAGTTTGGACGGGAGAGGTACCGGGGAGCTGTTTTTT. Translating gives CASSLDGRGTGELFF.

The CDR3 DNA reads TGTGCCAGCAGCATCACAGGCACCTACGAGCAGTACTTC. Translated: CASSITGTYEQYF. J is TRBJ2-7 and V is TRBV5-6; D may be TRBD1 (5 bases). Germline values: CDR1 SGHDT, CDR2 YYEEEE. V was trimmed by 4 bases and J by 2 bases, leaving 10 bases between them. The CDR3 has 13 amino acids.

The chain joins TRBV5-6 to TRBJ2-7; TRBD1 agrees at 9 bases. CDR1 and CDR2 (germline): SGHDT, YYEEEE. CDR3 length: 15 residues. V was pared by 1 base and J by 6 bases, with 8 bases of the junction left unmatched. The CDR3 bases are TGTGCCAGCAGCTTGTGGGACAGGGAAATTGGCGAGCAGTACTTC. It codes for CASSLWDREIGEQYF. Drawing the rest from reference TRBV5-6 and TRBJ2-7, the complete variable domain is DAGVTQSPTHLIKTRGQQVTLRCSPKSGHDTVSWYQQALGQGPQFIFQYYEEEERQRGNFPDRFSGHQFPNYSSELNVNALLLGDSALYLCASSLWDREIGEQYFGPGTRLTVT.